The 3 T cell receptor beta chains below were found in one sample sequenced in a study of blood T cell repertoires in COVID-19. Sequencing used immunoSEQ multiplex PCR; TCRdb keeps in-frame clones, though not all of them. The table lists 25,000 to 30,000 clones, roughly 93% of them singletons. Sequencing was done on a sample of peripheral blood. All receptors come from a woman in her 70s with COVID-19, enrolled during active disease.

CDR3 sequence: CASSMRNRGDNYGYTF. CDR3 sequence (DNA): TGTGCCAGTAGTATGAGGAACAGGGGGGACAACTATGGCTACACCTTC. The V call is TRBV19, the J call TRBJ1-2, with TRBD1 matching 8 bases. The germline gives CDR1 LNHDA, CDR2 SQIVND (reference sequence). This CDR3 spans 16 amino acids. V gave up 3 bases and J gave up 2 bases; unmatched junction bases: 8.

This chain's CDR3 is CASSEISGRGTDTQYF. Written as DNA, the CDR3 is TGTGCCAGCAGTGAGATTAGCGGGAGAGGCACAGATACGCAGTATTTT. This chain links TRBV6-4 with TRBJ2-3, with TRBD2 matching 9 bases. This CDR3 contains 16 residues. Germline loops: CDR1 MRHNA, CDR2 SNTAGT. J lost 1 base, V lost 3 bases, and 5 bases had no gene match.

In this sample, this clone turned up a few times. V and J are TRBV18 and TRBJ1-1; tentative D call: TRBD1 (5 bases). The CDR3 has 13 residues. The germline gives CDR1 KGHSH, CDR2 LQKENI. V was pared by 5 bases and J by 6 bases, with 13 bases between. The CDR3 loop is CASSDQGIAEAFF. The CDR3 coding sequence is TGTGCCAGCTCAGATCAGGGAATCGCTGAAGCTTTCTTT.